What follows are 6 T cell receptor beta chains derived from one specimen sequenced in a study of blood T cell repertoires in COVID-19. Some clones are missing from TCRdb's copy, which holds only in-frame ones; the method was immunoSEQ multiplex PCR. In the table there are some 40,000 clones, roughly 63% of which are singletons. The sequenced sample consisted of peripheral blood. The origin of the receptors is a man older than 75 with acute or convalescent COVID-19.

The chain has TRBV7-2 and TRBJ2-2, with 9 positions matching TRBD2. This CDR3 has 15 amino acids. V lost 4 bases, J lost 6 bases, and 6 bases stayed unmatched. The V gene's germline CDR1 is SGHTA and CDR2 FQGNSA. Here the CDR3 reads CASSSGLARPGELFF. CDR3 DNA sequence: TGTGCCAGCAGCTCAGGACTAGCGAGGCCCGGGGAGCTGTTTTTT.

This chain uses TRBV9 with TRBJ1-1; TRBD1 is a possible D gene (6 bases). Trimming pared 4 bases from V and 4 bases from J, leaving 8 bases between. The CDR3 runs to 12 residues. The germline V gene has CDR1 SGDLS and CDR2 YYNGEE. CDR3: CASSTRGTEAFF. The DNA of the CDR3 is TGTGCCAGCAGCACCAGGGGCACTGAAGCTTTCTTT.

This chain connects TRBV9 to TRBJ1-4; D may be TRBD1 (5 bases). Germline values: CDR1 SGDLS, CDR2 YYNGEE. V gave up 3 bases and J gave up 2 bases, with 11 bases separating them. The CDR3 is made up of 15 amino acids. CDR3 nucleotide sequence: TGTGCCAGCAGCGCGGGTGGGGGGACTAATGAAAAACTGTTTTTT. It is translated as CASSAGGGTNEKLFF.

This clone appeared a few times. The chain links TRBV18 to TRBJ2-1, with a tentative D call TRBD1 (6 bases). This CDR3 comprises 14 residues. CDR1 and CDR2 (germline): KGHSH, LQKENI. Between the trimmed V and J ends, which lost 4 bases and 5 bases, there was a span of 12 bases. CDR3 loop: CASSQQGPNNEQFF. The CDR3 bases are TGTGCCAGCTCACAACAGGGCCCTAACAATGAGCAGTTCTTC.

The chain has TRBV4-2 and TRBJ1-2; 7 bases agree with TRBD1. Germline CDR1 and CDR2: LGHNA and YNFKEQ. Trimming at V came to 3 bases and at J to 7 bases, leaving 8 bases not matched to a gene. The CDR3 spans 14 residues. Written as DNA, the CDR3 is TGTGCCAGCAGCCATGCCGGGACAGAGGTTGGCTACACCTTC. Encoded protein: CASSHAGTEVGYTF.

The chain has TRBV4-3 and TRBJ2-3; unclear D gene. The V gene's germline CDR1 is LGHNA and CDR2 YSLEER. V dropped 0 bases and J dropped 2 bases, with 12 bases sitting between them. The CDR3 covers 16 residues. The CDR3 DNA reads TGCGCCAGCAGCCAAGATAATTCCAGGCCCACAGATACGCAGTATTTT. This translates into CASSQDNSRPTDTQYF.